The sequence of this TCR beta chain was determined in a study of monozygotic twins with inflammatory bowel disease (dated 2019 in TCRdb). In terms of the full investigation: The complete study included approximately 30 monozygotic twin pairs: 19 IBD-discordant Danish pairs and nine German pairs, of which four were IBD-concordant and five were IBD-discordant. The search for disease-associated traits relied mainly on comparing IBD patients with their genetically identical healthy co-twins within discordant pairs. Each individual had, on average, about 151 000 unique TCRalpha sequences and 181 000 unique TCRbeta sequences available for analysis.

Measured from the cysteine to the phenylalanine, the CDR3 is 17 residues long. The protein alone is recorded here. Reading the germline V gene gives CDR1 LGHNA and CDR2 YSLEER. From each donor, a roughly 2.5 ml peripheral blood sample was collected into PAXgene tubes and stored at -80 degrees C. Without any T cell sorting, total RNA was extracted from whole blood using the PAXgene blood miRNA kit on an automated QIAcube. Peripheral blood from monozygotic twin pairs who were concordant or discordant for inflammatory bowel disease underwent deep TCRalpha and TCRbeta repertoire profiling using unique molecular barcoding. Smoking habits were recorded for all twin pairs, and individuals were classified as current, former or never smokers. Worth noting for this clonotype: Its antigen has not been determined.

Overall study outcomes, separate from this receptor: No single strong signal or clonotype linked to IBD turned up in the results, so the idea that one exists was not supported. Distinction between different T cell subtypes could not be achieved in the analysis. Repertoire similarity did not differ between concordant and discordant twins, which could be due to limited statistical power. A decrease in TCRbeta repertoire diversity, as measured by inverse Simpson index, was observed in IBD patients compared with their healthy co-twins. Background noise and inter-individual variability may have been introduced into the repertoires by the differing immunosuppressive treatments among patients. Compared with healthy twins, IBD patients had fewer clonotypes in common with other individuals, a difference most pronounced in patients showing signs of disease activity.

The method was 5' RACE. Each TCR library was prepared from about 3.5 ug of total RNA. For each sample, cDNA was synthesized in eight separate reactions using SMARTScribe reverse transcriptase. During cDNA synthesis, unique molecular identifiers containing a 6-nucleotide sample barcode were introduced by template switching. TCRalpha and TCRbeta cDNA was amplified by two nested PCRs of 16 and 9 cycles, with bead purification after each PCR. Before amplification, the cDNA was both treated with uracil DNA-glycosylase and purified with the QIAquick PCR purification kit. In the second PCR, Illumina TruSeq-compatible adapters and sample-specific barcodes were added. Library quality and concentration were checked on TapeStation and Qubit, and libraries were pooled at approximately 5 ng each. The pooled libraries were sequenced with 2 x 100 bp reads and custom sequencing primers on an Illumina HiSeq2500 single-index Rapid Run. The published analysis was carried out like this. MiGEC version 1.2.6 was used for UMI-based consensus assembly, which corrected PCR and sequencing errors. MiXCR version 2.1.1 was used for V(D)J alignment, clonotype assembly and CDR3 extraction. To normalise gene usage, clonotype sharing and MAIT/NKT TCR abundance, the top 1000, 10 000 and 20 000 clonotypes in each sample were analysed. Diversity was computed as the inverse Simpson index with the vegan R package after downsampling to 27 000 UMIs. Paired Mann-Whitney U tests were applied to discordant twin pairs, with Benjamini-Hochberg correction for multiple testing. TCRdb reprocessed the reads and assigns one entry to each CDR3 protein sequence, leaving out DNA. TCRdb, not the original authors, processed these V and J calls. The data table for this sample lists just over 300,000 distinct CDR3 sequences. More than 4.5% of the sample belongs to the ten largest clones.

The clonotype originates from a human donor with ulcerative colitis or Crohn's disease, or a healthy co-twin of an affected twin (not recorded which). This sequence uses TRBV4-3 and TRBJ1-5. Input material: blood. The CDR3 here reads CASSQDLIGRSNQPQHF.